This entry is about one T cell receptor beta chain. What it binds is not known. The data were taken from a study of cytomegalovirus exposure and HLA in healthy donors. Study results and limitations: Later analysis revealed greater clonal expansion in HLA-associated TCR beta chains than in equally common others. The authors confirmed in vitro that a few CMV-associated chains were specific for CMV antigens. HLA alleles were associated with 15,000 to 20,000 TCR beta sequences in a later analysis at 0.05 false discovery rate.

The V gene's germline CDR1 is MNHNY and CDR2 SVGAGI (reference sequence). Germline trimming cut 0 bases from V and 9 bases from J; bases unmatched to any gene: 3. The CDR3 sequence is 14 residues long. A multiplex PCR was run with 60 Vbeta primers and 13 Jbeta primers. The repertoire was sequenced with immunoSEQ multiplex PCR; TCRdb's copy has only in-frame clones and lacks some. The sample shows about 130,000 clones, about 80% of them seen only once. This chain joins TRBV6-6 and TRBJ2-4; 9 nucleotides match TRBD2. The sequenced sample consisted of PBMCs. The receptor's source is a man aged 30-40 years in good health and CMV-seronegative. The CDR3 spells CASSYSAGGVIQYF. The CDR3 DNA follows: TGTGCCAGCAGTTACTCTGCGGGAGGGGTCATTCAGTACTTC.